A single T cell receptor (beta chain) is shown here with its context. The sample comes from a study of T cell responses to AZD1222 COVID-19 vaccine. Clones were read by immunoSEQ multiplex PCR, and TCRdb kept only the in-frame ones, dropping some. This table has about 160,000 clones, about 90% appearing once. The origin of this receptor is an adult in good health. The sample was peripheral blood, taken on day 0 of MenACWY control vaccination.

CDR3 sequence (DNA): TGTGCCAGCAGCTTAACCGGGGCTACCAATCAGCCCCAGCATTTT. Its translation: CASSLTGATNQPQHF. The chain is built from TRBV7-6 and TRBJ1-5, with D perhaps matching TRBD1 (5 bases). The CDR3 length is 15 residues. Deletions cut 2 bases from V and 3 bases from J, with 11 bases between. CDR1 and CDR2 from the germline V gene are SGHVS and FNYEAQ.